This T cell receptor (beta chain) comes out of a study of technical replicates of blood from a handful of donors. Germline values: CDR1 LNHDA, CDR2 SQIVND (reference sequence). V trimming: 5 bases; J trimming: 3 bases; junction bases outside the gene matches: 6. This CDR3 is 16 amino acids long. Clones were read by immunoSEQ multiplex PCR, and TCRdb kept only the in-frame ones, dropping some. The repertoire holds 70,000 to 85,000 clones, 95% to 96% seen once, with around 0.24% in the top ten. This clone was counted once. Sequencing was done on a sample of T cells isolated from PBMCs. V usage is TRBV19 and J usage is TRBJ2-3, with 12 nucleotides matching TRBD2. This TCR derives from a human donor in good health. CDR3: CASSDPSGGATDTQYF. The CDR3 DNA reads TGTGCCAGTAGTGATCCTAGCGGGGGGGCGACAGATACGCAGTATTTT.